A single sample gave rise to the 30 T cell receptor beta chains below, sequenced in a study of T-cell reconstitution after alpha-beta-depleted transplantation in children. Preparation of the TCRbeta library used unique molecular identifiers. TCRdb reprocessed the PCR reads with MiXCR, giving one entry per CDR3 protein. The sample lists about 580,000 distinct CDR3 sequences; roughly 30% were seen once. The material sequenced was PBMCs, taken before TCRalphabeta/CD19-depleted stem cell transplant. The origin of the receptors is a boy younger than two with Wiskott-Aldrich syndrome, due to receive a stem cell transplant.

The chain employs TRBV30 and TRBJ2-1, with D possibly TRBD2 on 6 matching bases. V gave up 8 bases and J gave up 6 bases, with 20 bases separating them. CDR1 and CDR2 from the germline V gene are GTSNPN and SVGIG (reference sequence). The CDR3 is made up of 14 amino acids. CDR3 in DNA: TGTGCCGGGCGGGACGAAAAGACTATCAATGAGCAGTTCTTC. It is translated as CAGRDEKTINEQFF. Combining the CDR3 with reference TRBV30 and TRBJ2-1 gives the whole variable domain SQTIHQWPATLVQPVGSPLSLECTVEGTSNPNLYWYRQAAGRGLQLLFYSVGIGQISSEVPQNLSASRPQDRQFILSSKKLLLSDSGFYLCAGRDEKTINEQFFGPGTRLTVL.

CDR3 loop: CSASPGGSPEQYF. The CDR3 DNA is TGCAGTGCTAGCCCCGGGGGCAGCCCAGAGCAGTACTTC. The chain recombines TRBV20-1 with TRBJ2-7; TRBD1 or TRBD2 may be the D gene (6 bases each). This CDR3 is 13 amino acids long. From germline, CDR1 is DFQATT and CDR2 SNEGSKA (reference sequence). Trimming shortened V by 3 bases and J by 7 bases, and 16 bases separated the two germline ends.

This clonotype was observed a single time. The gene calls are TRBV2 and TRBJ2-1; TRBD2 matches 9 bases. The ends lost 4 bases at V and 7 bases at J; junction bases unmatched: 8. There are 15 residues in the CDR3. Per germline, CDR1 SNHLY and CDR2 FYNNEI. CDR3 DNA sequence: TGTGCCAGCAGTGGGAGAGCGGGAGGTAGAAATGAGCAGTTCTTC. It specifies CASSGRAGGRNEQFF.

The rearrangement uses TRBV3-1 and TRBJ2-6; no reliable D call. Germline-derived CDR1 and CDR2 are LGHDT and YNNKEL (reference sequence). V was trimmed by 1 base and J by 3 bases, leaving 16 bases between them. CDR3 length: 18 residues. The CDR3 is CASSQVARKEFGANVLTF. The CDR3 region has the DNA TGTGCCAGCAGCCAAGTCGCCAGAAAGGAATTTGGGGCCAACGTCCTGACTTTC.

This rearrangement joins TRBV5-1 to TRBJ1-1; D unclear. The CDR3 totals 13 residues. Trimming removed 0 bases at V and 3 bases at J, with 6 bases between. CDR1 and CDR2 from the germline V gene are SGHRS and YFSETQ. CDR3 sequence: CASSLDGYTEAFF. The CDR3 bases are TGCGCCAGCAGCTTGGACGGTTACACTGAAGCTTTCTTT.

The chain has TRBV12-3 or TRBV12-4 and TRBJ2-5, with 8 nucleotides matching TRBD2. The V segment lost 8 bases and the J segment 2 bases; nucleotides outside the gene matches: 7. CDR3 length: 14 amino acids. Here the CDR3 DNA reads TGTGCCAGCGGAACCGGGACTAGGCAAGAGACCCAGTACTTC. Protein: CASGTGTRQETQYF.

In DNA, the CDR3 is TGTGCCAGCAGATTACCCGGGGGAGAGACCCAGTACTTC. Translation gives CASRLPGGETQYF. This sequence joins TRBV6-6 and TRBJ2-5; possibly TRBD2 for D (6 bases). V was clipped by 6 bases and J by 4 bases, with 12 bases between them. Germline values: CDR1 MNHNY, CDR2 SVGAGI (reference sequence). The CDR3 spans 13 residues.

This clonotype occurred a few times. The chain joins TRBV10-3 to TRBJ2-7; perhaps D is TRBD1 or TRBD2 (5 bases each). This CDR3 has 13 residues. The V gene lost 8 bases and the J gene lost 2 bases, with 13 bases spanning the gap. Germline lookup yields CDR1 ENHRY and CDR2 SYGVKD. The CDR3 coding sequence is TGTGCCATCCCCCGGGACGGTACCTACGAGCAGTACTTC. Translation gives CAIPRDGTYEQYF.

This clonotype was picked up a small number of times. This chain links TRBV7-6 with TRBJ2-5, with TRBD1 matching 7 bases. This CDR3 spans 15 amino acids. V was clipped by 1 base and J by 0 bases; unmatched bases: 2. CDR1 and CDR2 (germline): SGHVS, FNYEAQ. Here the CDR3 reads CASSLGDSYQETQYF. CDR3 bases: TGTGCCAGCAGCTTAGGGGACAGCTACCAAGAGACCCAGTACTTC.

This clonotype was observed a handful of times. The chain uses TRBV6-1 and TRBJ2-7; TRBD1 might be the D (6 bases). The V gene's germline CDR1 is MNHNS and CDR2 SASEGT. V was cut by 6 bases and J by 5 bases, with 20 bases left in between. This CDR3 is 15 amino acids long. The CDR3 reads CASRDLTGQADEQYF. DNA of the CDR3: TGTGCCAGCAGGGATCTCACAGGGCAAGCTGACGAGCAGTACTTC.

This clonotype has a handful of counts. The chain has TRBV5-1 and TRBJ1-2, with a possible D match to TRBD1 (6 bases). This CDR3 is 14 amino acids long. V was shortened by 4 bases and J by 6 bases, with 16 bases between the two germline ends. Germline CDR1 and CDR2: SGHRS and YFSETQ. The CDR3 loop is CASSRTVSSDGYTF. For the CDR3, the DNA is TGCGCCAGCAGCCGGACAGTGAGTTCCGATGGCTACACCTTC.

The V gene is TRBV5-1, the J gene TRBJ2-5; TRBD2 agrees at 12 bases. This CDR3 contains 16 residues. V shed 4 bases, J shed 9 bases, and the junction held 13 bases outside the gene matches. The V gene's germline CDR1 is SGHRS and CDR2 YFSETQ. The DNA of the CDR3 is TGCGCCAGCAGCCTGGTACCGACTAGCGGGAGTAGGTCCCAGTACTTC. Amino acid sequence: CASSLVPTSGSRSQYF.

The rearrangement links TRBV5-1 to TRBJ2-5; D is possibly TRBD2 (6 bases). Germline CDR1 and CDR2: SGHRS and YFSETQ. V was cut by 2 bases and J by 4 bases, with 15 bases left in between. The CDR3 has 15 amino acids. The CDR3: CASSLRLARLETQYF. For the CDR3, the DNA is TGCGCCAGCAGCTTAAGGCTAGCGCGCTTAGAGACCCAGTACTTC.

This clonotype was counted between two and nine times. The chain joins TRBV15 to TRBJ2-2; D is ambiguous. Trimming cost V 5 bases and J 4 bases, with 14 bases left between them. The CDR3 covers 15 residues. Germline assignment: CDR1 LNHNV and CDR2 YYDKDF (reference sequence). The CDR3 here is CATSLDSQITGELFF. In DNA form, the CDR3 reads TGTGCCACCAGCTTGGATTCACAGATCACCGGGGAGCTGTTTTTT.

This clonotype has more than one count but fewer than ten. DNA of the CDR3: TGTGCCAGCAGCTACGAGACGGAGAACACTGAAGCTTTCTTT. Amino acids: CASSYETENTEAFF. The chain employs TRBV7-2 and TRBJ1-1; D gene unclear. Germline CDR1 SGHTA, CDR2 FQGNSA. V was cut by 4 bases and J by 1 base, with 10 bases left in between. CDR3 size: 14 residues.

The chain links TRBV6-1 to TRBJ1-3; tentative D call: TRBD1 (5 bases). The CDR3 runs to 16 residues. The germline V gene encodes CDR1 MNHNS and CDR2 SASEGT. Trimming took off 6 bases at V and 4 bases at J, with 19 bases between the two ends. The CDR3 DNA reads TGTGCCAGCAGGGACCGACAGTCGGCTGTGGGAAACACCATATATTTT. This codes for CASRDRQSAVGNTIYF.

This clonotype came up a few times. The J gene is TRBJ2-5, the V gene TRBV24-1, with D perhaps matching TRBD1 (6 bases). The ends were cut back, 2 bases at V and 5 bases at J, with 11 bases in the middle. Germline-derived CDR1 and CDR2 are KGHDR and SFDVKD. The CDR3 extends over 14 amino acids. CDR3 sequence: CATSDSGTLETQYF. The CDR3 nucleotides read TGTGCCACCAGTGATTCCGGGACATTGGAGACCCAGTACTTC.

This clonotype was seen a few times. The chain couples TRBV3-1 to TRBJ2-1, with TRBD2 as a possible D gene (6 bases). Germline loops: CDR1 LGHDT, CDR2 YNNKEL (reference sequence). The CDR3 runs 14 residues. With 5 bases removed from V and 5 bases from J, the gap between germline ends came to 13 bases. The CDR3 loop reads CASSSAGFHNEQFF. CDR3 in DNA: TGTGCCAGCAGCTCGGCGGGGTTTCACAATGAGCAGTTCTTC.

For the CDR3, the DNA is TGTGCCAGCGGGGACATGTCCTCCTACGAGCAGTACTTC. Its protein is CASGDMSSYEQYF. The V call is TRBV28, the J call TRBJ2-7; D is possibly TRBD1 (6 bases). This CDR3 has 13 amino acids. Germline V lookup: CDR1 MDHEN, CDR2 SYDVKM. The V gene lost 8 bases and the J gene lost 0 bases, with 11 bases spanning the gap.

The chain's CDR3 is CASSLGLTNTEAFF. The CDR3 coding sequence is TGCGCCAGCAGCTTGGGACTGACGAACACTGAAGCTTTCTTT. The chain carries TRBV5-1 and TRBJ1-1; D is uncertain. Germline-derived CDR1 and CDR2 are SGHRS and YFSETQ. CDR3 length: 14 amino acids. V was pared by 0 bases and J by 1 base, with 7 bases between.

This rearrangement joins TRBV10-3 to TRBJ2-5; D is undetermined. V was pared by 3 bases and J by 5 bases, with 10 bases between. Germline V gives CDR1 ENHRY, CDR2 SYGVKD. The CDR3 covers 13 residues. CDR3 DNA: TGTGCCATCAGTGAACATGGCGTGGAGACCCAGTACTTC. Residues: CAISEHGVETQYF.

This clonotype was seen a handful of times. The chain recombines TRBV9 with TRBJ2-3; possibly TRBD2 for D (6 bases). The CDR3 spans 16 residues. V shed 1 base and J shed 1 base, with 13 bases lying between them. The germline CDR1 and CDR2 sequences are SGDLS and YYNGEE. For the CDR3, the DNA is TGTGCCAGCAGCGTATATCCGGGAGAGGGCACAGATACGCAGTATTTT. This gives the protein CASSVYPGEGTDTQYF.

J is TRBJ2-3 and V is TRBV28; D remains ambiguous. CDR1 and CDR2 from the germline V gene are MDHEN and SYDVKM. Trimming left V 7 bases short and J 0 bases short, with 11 bases between. CDR3 size: 14 residues. CDR3 region: CASNGRSSTDTQYF. The DNA of the CDR3 is TGTGCCAGCAACGGGCGGTCTAGCACAGATACGCAGTATTTT.

A few counts support this clonotype. This chain links TRBV20-1 with TRBJ2-3; 8 bases agree with TRBD1. The germline V gene encodes CDR1 DFQATT and CDR2 SNEGSKA (reference sequence). V dropped 3 bases and J dropped 2; count of bases not matched to a gene: 10. This CDR3 spans 16 amino acids. The chain's CDR3 is CSASDEDREITDTQYF. In DNA, the CDR3 is TGCAGTGCTAGCGATGAGGACAGGGAGATCACAGATACGCAGTATTTT.

This clonotype has just a few counts. V is TRBV29-1 and J is TRBJ2-1; weak D call: TRBD1 (6 bases). CDR1 is SQVTM, CDR2 ANQGSEA, per germline. The ends were cut back, 6 bases at V and 16 bases at J, with 22 bases in the middle. The CDR3 sequence is 12 residues long. CDR3: CSVPDRGTPSFF. In DNA form, the CDR3 reads TGCAGCGTACCCGATAGGGGGACCCCAAGTTTCTTC.

This clonotype was observed a few times. This chain links TRBV5-1 with TRBJ2-5, with 7 bases identical to TRBD1. V trimming: 4 bases; J trimming: 2 bases; junction bases outside the gene matches: 8. This CDR3 contains 15 residues. Germline assignment: CDR1 SGHRS and CDR2 YFSETQ. For the CDR3, the DNA is TGCGCCAGCAGCAGAACTCCGACAGGGCAAGAGACCCAGTACTTC. It codes for CASSRTPTGQETQYF.

This clonotype has more than one count but fewer than ten. V and J are TRBV25-1 and TRBJ2-1, with 7 bases aligning to TRBD2. With 4 bases clipped from V and 4 bases from J, the junction kept 7 bases outside the gene matches. Per germline, CDR1 MGHDK and CDR2 SYGVNS. CDR3 length: 15 amino acids. CDR3 residues: CASSGEGGGYNEQFF. CDR3 nucleotides: TGTGCCAGCAGTGGGGAGGGAGGAGGGTACAATGAGCAGTTCTTC.

This clonotype was detected only a few times. For the CDR3, the DNA is TGCGCCAGCAGCTTGGGGACAGGGGGCGTTGAGCAGTTCTTC. Its translation: CASSLGTGGVEQFF. This chain connects TRBV5-1 to TRBJ2-1; 11 nucleotides line up with TRBD1. Trimming took 0 bases from V and 9 from J; bases not matched to a gene: 2. The CDR3 contains 14 residues. The germline V gene has CDR1 SGHRS and CDR2 YFSETQ.

V and J are TRBV29-1 and TRBJ2-1, with TRBD2 matching over 7 bases. The germline gives CDR1 SQVTM, CDR2 ANQGSEA. The trim removed 6 bases at V and 2 bases at J, leaving 7 bases unmatched. This CDR3 region has 14 residues. CDR3 in DNA: TGCAGCGTAGGGACTATGGTGCCCTACAATGAGCAGTTCTTC. It yields the protein CSVGTMVPYNEQFF.

The sample holds a few counts of this clonotype. The chain is built from TRBV9 and TRBJ2-7; TRBD1 matches at 8 bases. The CDR3 runs 15 residues. V dropped 0 bases and J dropped 2; count of bases not matched to a gene: 4. Germline lookup yields CDR1 SGDLS and CDR2 YYNGEE. CDR3 DNA: TGTGCCAGCAGCGTAGGCGCAGGGGGCACCTACGAGCAGTACTTC. Its translation is CASSVGAGGTYEQYF. The complete variable domain, with remaining parts taken from reference TRBV9 and TRBJ2-7, reads DSGVTQTPKHLITATGQRVTLRCSPRSGDLSVYWYQQSLDQGLQFLIQYYNGEERAKGNILERFSAQQFPDLHSELNLSSLELGDSALYFCASSVGAGGTYEQYFGPGTRLTVT.